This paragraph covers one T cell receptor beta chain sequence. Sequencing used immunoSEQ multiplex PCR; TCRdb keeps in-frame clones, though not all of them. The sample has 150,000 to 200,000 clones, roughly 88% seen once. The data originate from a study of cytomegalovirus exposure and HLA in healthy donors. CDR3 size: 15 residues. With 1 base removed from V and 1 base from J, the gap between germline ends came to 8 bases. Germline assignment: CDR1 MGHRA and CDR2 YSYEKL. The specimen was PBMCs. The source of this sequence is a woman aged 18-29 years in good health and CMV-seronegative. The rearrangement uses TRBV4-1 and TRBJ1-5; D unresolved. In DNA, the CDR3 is TGCGCCAGCAGCCAAGGGAGTGCCAGCAATCAGCCCCAGCATTTT. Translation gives CASSQGSASNQPQHF.